This T cell receptor (beta chain) was obtained from a study of regulatory T cells in long-lasting Graves disease. Study at large: New Graves' disease cases had less than 3 months of antithyroid drugs.

CDR3-region Arm-PCR and iRepertoire HTBI primers produced the TCR beta libraries. One entry per CDR3 protein, called by TCRdb with MiXCR from the multiplex PCR reads. In the table there are a few hundred thousand distinct CDR3 sequences, roughly a sixth of which are singletons. Ten or more counts support this clonotype. A read error may account for a junction end that differs from germline. Germline CDR1 LNHNV, CDR2 YYDKDF (reference sequence). The CDR3 has 13 residues. Time point described: newly diagnosed GD, antithyroid drugs for less than 3 months. RNA from PBMCs was the source of the TCR library. These data also formed part of another study, on T cells in Graves' hyperthyroidism and ophthalmopathy. Turning to that study: Diagnoses were established using clinical symptoms, serum thyroxine and TRAb, thyroid ultrasound and orbital computed tomography. Most thyroid clonotypes expanded above 0.001 were also detected in blood.

V and J are TRBV15 and TRBJ1-1; TRBD1 matches 8 bases. The sample in question was peripheral blood mononuclear cells (PBMCs), obtained at new diagnosis, from a patient treated with antithyroid drugs. The receptor was derived from a man aged 35 to 55 with Graves disease. The CDR3: CATKDRVGTEAFF. CDR3 DNA sequence: TGTGCAACCAAGGACAGGGTAGGAACTGAAGCTTTCTTT.